The clone carrying this T cell receptor beta chain has only one observation. With V trimmed by 8 bases and J by 6 bases, 21 bases remained unmatched. Germline lookup yields CDR1 KGHSH and CDR2 LQKENI. CDR3 size: 18 residues. TCRdb's copy holds only in-frame clones and misses some; the assay was immunoSEQ multiplex PCR. Of about 97,000 clones listed, 70% to 90% are singletons. These data are taken from a study of blood T cell repertoires in COVID-19. This clonotype was sampled from a middle-aged man with active COVID-19. Sequencing was carried out using peripheral blood. This chain joins TRBV18 and TRBJ2-3, with TRBD1 matching 9 bases. The CDR3 DNA reads TGTGCCAGCCTCAGGACAGGGGAGGGTCCGGGGGACCCGGATACGCAGTATTTT. This sequence encodes CASLRTGEGPGDPDTQYF.